This T cell receptor beta chain was sequenced in a study of T cell repertoires in cytomegalovirus infection. Comments on this clonotype: Its target is not known.

MiXCR, applied by TCRdb to the reads, yields one record per CDR3 protein. The data show a few hundred thousand distinct CDR3 sequences, with under 45% seen just once and about 46% held by the top ten. The specimen was cultured PBMCs, collected from culture after CMV antigen stimulation. The receptor comes from a human donor in good health (CMV status not recorded). Some clones in this sample may be carry-over from other donors' samples.

This CDR3 reads CASSSRDRAYQETQYF. CDR3 in DNA: TGCGCCAGCAGCTCCCGGGACAGGGCGTACCAAGAGACCCAGTACTTC. V and J are TRBV5-1 and TRBJ2-5; 9 positions agree with TRBD1. Germline V gene data show CDR1 as SGHRS and CDR2 as YFSETQ. There are 16 residues in the CDR3. V shed 3 bases, J shed 0 bases, and the junction held 6 bases outside the gene matches. Full variable domain (rest looked up from reference TRBV5-1 and TRBJ2-5): KAGVTQTPRYLIKTRGQQVTLSCSPISGHRSVSWYQQTPGQGLQFLFEYFSETQRNKGNFPGRFSGRQFSNSRSEMNVSTLELGDSALYLCASSSRDRAYQETQYFGPGTRLLVL.